One and the same sample provided the 25 T cell receptor beta chains below, sequenced in a study of blood T cells in healthy people across ages (dated by TCRdb to the mid-2010s). Library method: 5' RACE. Sequencing took place on an Illumina HiSeq 2500. The second PCR ran for roughly 7 to 11 cycles and used a J-beta primer mix along with a sample-barcoded 5' primer. TCRdb passed the public sequencing reads through fastp at Q25 and MiXCR, retaining productive beta sequences. Each CDR3 protein gets just one entry, which takes the most common genes and DNA from the rows behind it. The sample records approximately 800,000 distinct CDR3 sequences, 58% of which are singletons. The top ten constitute about 20% of the sample. Sequencing was carried out using blood. These receptor sequences come from a man aged 30 to 45 in good health.

In its sample, this clonotype was seen a few times. The chain has TRBV29-1 and TRBJ2-5; 12 bases fit TRBD2. Germline CDR1 SQVTM, CDR2 ANQGSEA. The CDR3 is made up of 16 amino acids. The junction had 4 bases not matched to a gene; V was cut back by 0 bases and J by 2 bases. CDR3 protein: CSVEDATSGGQETQYF. CDR3 in DNA: TGCAGCGTTGAAGACGCGACTAGCGGGGGACAAGAGACCCAGTACTTC.

CDR3 amino acids: CSVVTSGHTGELFF. Here the CDR3 DNA reads TGCAGCGTTGTGACTAGCGGACACACCGGGGAGCTGTTTTTT. J is TRBJ2-2 and V is TRBV29-1; 9 bases map to TRBD2. V shed 4 bases, J shed 3 bases, and the junction held 3 bases outside the gene matches. Looked up from germline, CDR1 is SQVTM and CDR2 is ANQGSEA. CDR3 length equals 14 residues.

V usage is TRBV3-1 and J usage is TRBJ2-7, with 9 bases aligning to TRBD1. The CDR3 sequence is 15 residues long. CDR1 is LGHDT and CDR2 is YNNKEL in the germline V gene (reference sequence). Trimming removed 2 bases from V and 5 bases from J; junction bases left unmatched: 7. In nucleotides, the CDR3 is TGTGCCAGCAGCCAAATGGGGACAGGGTTCGACGAGCAGTACTTC. Amino acid sequence: CASSQMGTGFDEQYF.

The chain is built from TRBV9 and TRBJ2-2, with D perhaps given as TRBD1 or TRBD2 (7 bases each). The V end lost 8 bases, the J end lost 6 bases, and 20 bases lay between the germline ends. From germline, CDR1 is SGDLS and CDR2 YYNGEE. This CDR3 spans 15 amino acids. The CDR3 loop is CASLQGEGSPGELFF. CDR3 in DNA: TGTGCCAGTCTCCAGGGGGAGGGATCCCCCGGGGAGCTGTTTTTT.

The V and J genes are TRBV25-1 and TRBJ2-1; 8 bases agree with TRBD2. Germline trimming cut 11 bases from V and 4 bases from J; bases unmatched to any gene: 4. The CDR3 sequence is 12 residues long. Germline loops: CDR1 MGHDK, CDR2 SYGVNS. DNA of the CDR3: TGTGCCGTTAGCGGGAATTACAATGAGCAGTTCTTC. This encodes CAVSGNYNEQFF.

For this clonotype: One junction end disagrees with the germline gene, perhaps due to a read error. The rearrangement links TRBV7-9 to TRBJ1-1; no definite D call. Germline V gene data show CDR1 as SEHNR and CDR2 as FQNEAQ (reference sequence). The CDR3 runs 12 residues. Written as DNA, the CDR3 is TGTTCCAGCAGCTTAATGAACACTGAAGCTTTCTTT. Encoded protein: CSSSLMNTEAFF.

The rearrangement links TRBV6-5 to TRBJ2-7; D possibly corresponds to TRBD2 (5 bases). V dropped 2 bases and J dropped 3 bases, with 26 bases sitting between them. The CDR3 runs to 19 residues. Germline V CDR1 and CDR2: MNHEY, SVGAGI. CDR3 bases: TGTGCCAGCAGTTACACGTCGAGGGTATATTTAGATGCAAGCTACGAGCAGTACTTC. As protein: CASSYTSRVYLDASYEQYF.

The chain joins TRBV7-2 to TRBJ2-7; D is perhaps TRBD1 (6 bases). The CDR3 spans 16 residues. Trimming removed 4 bases at V and 4 bases at J, with 20 bases between. From germline, CDR1 is SGHTA and CDR2 FQGNSA. CDR3 protein: CASSSAGIGQGYEQYF. The CDR3 DNA follows: TGTGCCAGCAGCTCTGCAGGAATTGGCCAGGGGTACGAGCAGTACTTC.

Only one count was recorded for this clonotype. The chain combines TRBV7-2 with TRBJ2-5, with D maybe TRBD2 (5 bases). V gave up 2 bases and J gave up 5 bases, with 18 bases separating them. There are 16 residues in the CDR3. Per the germline V gene, CDR1 is SGHTA and CDR2 is FQGNSA. This CDR3 reads CASSLISRGVGETQYF. The DNA of the CDR3 is TGTGCCAGCAGCTTAATCTCTCGGGGAGTAGGGGAGACCCAGTACTTC.

The chain recombines TRBV10-3 with TRBJ2-4; D may be TRBD1 (6 bases). This CDR3 spans 12 amino acids. Germline loops: CDR1 ENHRY, CDR2 SYGVKD. Trimming stripped 3 bases from V and 6 bases from J, with 6 bases between. For the CDR3, the DNA is TGTGCCATCAGTGACAGGGGAAACATTCAGTACTTC. This gives the protein CAISDRGNIQYF.

V usage is TRBV20-1 and J usage is TRBJ2-4; TRBD2 might be the D (5 bases). The V end was cut by 6 bases, the J end by 13 bases, with 22 bases between. The V gene's germline CDR1 is DFQATT and CDR2 SNEGSKA (reference sequence). This CDR3 is built from 13 residues. CDR3 nucleotide sequence: TGCAGTGCCCAGACACGGGGTTCGAGAGAGCAGTACTTC. Translating it yields CSAQTRGSREQYF.

The chain has TRBV7-8 and TRBJ2-1; possibly TRBD2 for D (6 bases). This CDR3 has 16 residues. Germline V lookup: CDR1 SGHVS, CDR2 FQNEAQ. Trimming left V 8 bases short and J 6 bases short, with 23 bases between. CDR3 sequence: CASVSGVQSRRNEQFF. CDR3 DNA: TGTGCCAGCGTCTCGGGGGTACAGAGCCGCCGCAATGAGCAGTTCTTC.

This sequence joins TRBV18 and TRBJ1-5; TRBD1 might be the D (6 bases). Germline CDR1 KGHSH, CDR2 LQKENI. Trimming took off 3 bases at V and 0 bases at J, with 12 bases between the two ends. This CDR3 spans 16 amino acids. Here the CDR3 reads CASSPRGRNSNQPQHF. The CDR3 DNA reads TGTGCCAGCTCACCCAGGGGACGAAATAGCAATCAGCCCCAGCATTTT. Complete variable domain (other parts from reference TRBV18 and TRBJ1-5): NAGVMQNPRHLVRRRGQEARLRCSPMKGHSHVYWYRQLPEEGLKFMVYLQKENIIDESGMPKERFSAEFPKEGPSILRIQQVVRGDSAAYFCASSPRGRNSNQPQHFGDGTRLSIL.

The V gene is TRBV7-2, the J gene TRBJ2-1; 11 bases are shared with TRBD2. This CDR3 region has 19 residues. With V trimmed by 2 bases and J by 4 bases, 13 bases remained unmatched. Germline V gene data show CDR1 as SGHTA and CDR2 as FQGNSA. In DNA form, the CDR3 reads TGTGCCAGCAGCTTAAAAACGCTAGCGGGGGGCGGGCCTTACAATGAGCAGTTCTTC. This codes for CASSLKTLAGGGPYNEQFF.

This clonotype was seen only a few times. V is TRBV5-1 and J is TRBJ2-7; no clear D. The CDR3 consists of 16 residues. Germline V CDR1 and CDR2: SGHRS, YFSETQ. The V end was cut by 3 bases, the J end by 2 bases, with 18 bases between. This chain's CDR3 is CASSYGSVTIPYEQYF. The DNA of the CDR3 is TGCGCCAGCAGCTATGGTAGTGTCACCATCCCCTACGAGCAGTACTTC.

This clonotype was observed a handful of times. The chain is built from TRBV7-2 and TRBJ2-3; D remains unclear. Looked up from germline, CDR1 is SGHTA and CDR2 is FQGNSA. Trimming stripped 4 bases from V and 2 bases from J, with 7 bases between. This CDR3 is built from 13 residues. CDR3 nucleotide sequence: TGTGCCAGCAGCTCCGAGGTCACAGATACGCAGTATTTT. It encodes CASSSEVTDTQYF. The full variable domain, with the rest looked up from reference TRBV7-2 and TRBJ2-3, is GAGVSQSPSNKVTEKGKDVELRCDPISGHTALYWYRQSLGQGLEFLIYFQGNSAPDKSGLPSDRFSAERTGGSVSTLTIQRTQQEDSAVYLCASSSEVTDTQYFGPGTRLTVL.

With respect to this clonotype: Possible read error: a much larger clone is one base away. The V call is TRBV4-1, the J call TRBJ1-1, with D tentatively TRBD1 (6 bases). The length of the CDR3 is 15 residues. The germline gives CDR1 MGHRA, CDR2 YSYEKL. V was trimmed by 6 bases and J by 4 bases, leaving 18 bases between them. This CDR3 is CASRRGQRGSTEAFF. CDR3 bases: TGCGCCAGCAGACGCGGACAGAGAGGGAGCACTGAAGCTTTCTTT.

This clonotype was detected a few times. This sequence joins TRBV7-9 and TRBJ1-5; tentatively, D is TRBD1 (5 bases). The germline V gene has CDR1 SEHNR and CDR2 FQNEAQ (reference sequence). The CDR3 runs 13 residues. Trimming took 4 bases from V and 1 from J, leaving 5 bases between them. CDR3 in DNA: TGTGCCAGCAGCTGGGGGAGCAATCAGCCCCAGCATTTT. This codes for CASSWGSNQPQHF.

For the CDR3, the DNA is TGTGCCAGCAGACCTAACGACAGGCCTGAAGCTTTCTTT. Amino acids: CASRPNDRPEAFF. V is TRBV7-8 and J is TRBJ1-1, with a tentative D call TRBD1 (6 bases). This CDR3 is built from 13 residues. Germline CDR1 SGHVS, CDR2 FQNEAQ. The V and J ends lost 6 bases and 6 bases respectively, with 14 bases between them.

A single count supports this clonotype. The genes are TRBV29-1 and TRBJ2-2, with D perhaps given as TRBD1 or TRBD2 (5 bases each). V was trimmed by 4 bases and J by 2 bases, leaving 14 bases between them. Germline V gene sequence: CDR1 SQVTM, CDR2 ANQGSEA. There are 15 residues in the CDR3. CDR3 amino acids: CSVVPRGGNTGELFF. CDR3 DNA sequence: TGCAGCGTTGTACCCCGGGGCGGTAACACCGGGGAGCTGTTTTTT.

In its sample, this clonotype was seen many times. V gene TRBV4-3 combines with J gene TRBJ2-7; 7 nucleotides match TRBD1. The CDR3 spans 14 residues. Germline-derived CDR1 and CDR2 are LGHNA and YSLEER. The V gene end was trimmed by 4 bases and the J gene end by 7 bases; junction bases not matched to a gene: 10. CDR3 nucleotides: TGCGCCAGCAGCCTTGAAGACAGGGTGGGAGAGCAGTACTTC. Translation: CASSLEDRVGEQYF.

This chain joins TRBV10-3 and TRBJ2-2; 13 bases line up with TRBD2. The CDR3 covers 15 residues. After removal of 10 bases from V and 2 bases from J, the junction contained 4 bases not matched to a gene. Germline assignment: CDR1 ENHRY and CDR2 SYGVKD. The CDR3 DNA follows: TGTGCCACACTAGCGGGGGGGCCAAACACCGGGGAGCTGTTTTTT. Protein product: CATLAGGPNTGELFF.

V usage is TRBV7-2 and J usage is TRBJ2-5; 10 bases map to TRBD2. CDR1 is SGHTA, CDR2 FQGNSA, per germline. V shed 8 bases, J shed 5 bases, and the junction held 5 bases outside the gene matches. The CDR3 has 13 residues. The CDR3 region is CASRPGLAETQYF. The CDR3 bases are TGTGCCAGCCGCCCGGGACTAGCGGAGACCCAGTACTTC.

This CDR3 is CASSLMGSEQYF. The CDR3 DNA reads TGTGCCAGCAGCCTTATGGGGAGTGAGCAGTACTTC. This sequence joins TRBV7-3 and TRBJ2-5; maybe TRBD2 (5 bases). Between the trimmed V and J ends, which lost 5 bases and 11 bases, there was a span of 15 bases. This CDR3 comprises 12 residues. Per the germline V gene, CDR1 is SGHTA and CDR2 is FQGTGA. Full variable domain (missing parts from reference TRBV7-3 and TRBJ2-5): GAGVSQTPSNKVTEKGKYVELRCDPISGHTALYWYRQSLGQGPEFLIYFQGTGAADDSGLPNDRFFAVRPEGSVSTLKIQRTERGDSAVYLCASSLMGSEQYFGPGTRLLVL.

The chain is built from TRBV29-1 and TRBJ2-5; a weak D match, TRBD2 (5 bases). Per the germline V gene, CDR1 is SQVTM and CDR2 is ANQGSEA. The V gene lost 6 bases and the J gene lost 5 bases, with 13 bases spanning the gap. CDR3 length: 12 residues. For the CDR3, the DNA is TGCAGCGTCGCCGAAGGGAGCGAGACCCAGTACTTC. This codes for CSVAEGSETQYF. The full variable domain, with the rest looked up from reference TRBV29-1 and TRBJ2-5, is SAVISQKPSRDICQRGTSLTIQCQVDSQVTMMFWYRQQPGQSLTLIATANQGSEATYESGFVIDKFPISRPNLTFSTLTVSNMSPEDSSIYLCSVAEGSETQYFGPGTRLLVL.